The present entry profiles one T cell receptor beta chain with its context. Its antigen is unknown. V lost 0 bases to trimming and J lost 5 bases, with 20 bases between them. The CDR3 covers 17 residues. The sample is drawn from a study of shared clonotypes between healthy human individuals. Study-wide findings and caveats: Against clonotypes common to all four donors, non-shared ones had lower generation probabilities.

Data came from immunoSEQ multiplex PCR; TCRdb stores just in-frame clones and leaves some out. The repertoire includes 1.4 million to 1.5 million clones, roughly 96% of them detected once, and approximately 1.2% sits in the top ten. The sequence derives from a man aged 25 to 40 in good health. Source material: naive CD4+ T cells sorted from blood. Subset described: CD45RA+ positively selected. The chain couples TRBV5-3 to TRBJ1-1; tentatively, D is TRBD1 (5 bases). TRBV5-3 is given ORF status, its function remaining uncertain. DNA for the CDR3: TGTGCCAGAAGCTTGGGATGTAAGGGGTCCGTGGGGACTGAAGCTTTCTTT. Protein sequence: CARSLGCKGSVGTEAFF.